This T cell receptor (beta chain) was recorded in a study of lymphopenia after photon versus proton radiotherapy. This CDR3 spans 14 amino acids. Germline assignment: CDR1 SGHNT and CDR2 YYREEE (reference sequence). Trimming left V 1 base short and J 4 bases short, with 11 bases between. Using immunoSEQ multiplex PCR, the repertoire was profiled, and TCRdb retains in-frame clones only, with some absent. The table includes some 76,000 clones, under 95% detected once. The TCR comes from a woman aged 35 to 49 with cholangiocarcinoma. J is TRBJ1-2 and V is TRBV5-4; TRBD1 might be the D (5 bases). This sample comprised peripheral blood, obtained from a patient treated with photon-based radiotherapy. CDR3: CASSLSGGVYGYTF. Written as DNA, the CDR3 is TGTGCCAGCAGCTTGTCGGGGGGAGTCTATGGCTACACCTTC.